The present entry profiles one T cell receptor beta chain with its context. Antigen: not known. The TCR beta cDNA libraries carried unique molecular identifiers. TCRdb fed the PCR reads into MiXCR, producing one record per CDR3 protein. In the table there are 450,000 to 650,000 distinct CDR3 sequences, around 44% of which are singletons. V trimming: 3 bases; J trimming: 8 bases; junction bases outside the gene matches: 0. CDR1 and CDR2 from the germline V gene are SGDLS and YYNGEE. The CDR3 is 11 amino acids. The sample originates from a study of post-analysis software for immune sequencing data. About the study: Secondary progressive, relapsing-remitting and progressive-relapsing multiple sclerosis were among the included disease courses. General study points: When patients were compared with controls, 5 or 6 TRBV segments were more frequent, TRBV5-6, TRBV5-1 and TRBV20-1 among them. With F measure, samples from one preparation batch clustered together strongly. Normalized Chao1 diversity was significantly reduced in patients versus controls.

The chain couples TRBV9 to TRBJ1-2, with 8 nucleotides matching TRBD1. This receptor was identified in a girl under 18 with multiple sclerosis. The specimen was blood. The DNA for the CDR3 is TGTGCCAGCAGCGGGACAGGGGGCTACACCTTC. The encoded protein is CASSGTGGYTF.